These 15 T cell receptor beta chains were all obtained from the same sample, sequenced in a study of blood T cell repertoires in COVID-19. Here immunoSEQ multiplex PCR was the method, and the copy in TCRdb shows in-frame clones only, minus some. The sample has roughly 50,000 clones; around four fifths are singletons. The sample consisted of peripheral blood. Receptor source: a man between 70 and 80 years old with acute or convalescent COVID-19.

This sequence joins TRBV30 and TRBJ1-5, with TRBD1 as a possible D gene (5 bases). CDR3 length: 12 amino acids. V dropped 3 bases and J dropped 7 bases, with 10 bases sitting between them. Germline loops: CDR1 GTSNPN, CDR2 SVGIG (reference sequence). CDR3 nucleotides: TGTGCCTGGAGCGGAGGGGACCAGCCCCAGCATTTT. Amino acid sequence: CAWSGGDQPQHF.

The chain uses TRBV30 and TRBJ1-1, with D unresolved. From germline, CDR1 is GTSNPN and CDR2 SVGIG (reference sequence). The CDR3 totals 17 residues. Trimming shortened V by 2 bases and J by 0 bases, and 19 bases separated the two germline ends. In DNA form, the CDR3 reads TGTGCCTGGAGTCTAAGCTCTCCGCAGGCTATGAACACTGAAGCTTTCTTT. Its translation: CAWSLSSPQAMNTEAFF.

V is TRBV21-1 and J is TRBJ2-1; the D call TRBD2 from the table was never checked on the DNA. TRBV21-1 is classified as a pseudogene. The CDR3 consists of 15 residues. CDR3 region: CASSRLAGGYNEQFF. The DNA of the CDR3 is TGTGCCAGCAGCAGGCTAGCGGGGGGCTACAATGAGCAGTTCTTC.

The chain is built from TRBV9 and TRBJ1-5; 7 bases line up with TRBD1. The CDR3 has 14 residues. Germline V CDR1 and CDR2: SGDLS, YYNGEE. Germline trimming cut 3 bases from V and 6 bases from J; bases unmatched to any gene: 6. The CDR3 here is CASSATGKGQPQHF. DNA of the CDR3: TGTGCCAGCAGCGCGACAGGGAAAGGTCAGCCCCAGCATTTT.

V and J are TRBV6-2 or TRBV6-3 and TRBJ2-2; 7 bases agree with TRBD2. Germline loops: CDR1 MNHEY, CDR2 SVGEGT. This CDR3 has 16 residues. Trimming removed 0 bases from V and 1 base from J; junction bases left unmatched: 2. The CDR3 loop reads CASSYSASGNTGELFF. DNA of the CDR3: TGTGCCAGCAGTTACTCGGCTAGCGGGAACACCGGGGAGCTGTTTTTT.

As for this clone: At one end the junction does not follow the germline gene, possibly because of a read error. The chain uses TRBV18 and TRBJ1-6, with D perhaps matching TRBD1 (5 bases). The CDR3 contains 15 residues. Germline V gives CDR1 KGHSH, CDR2 LQKENI. The CDR3 sequence is CASSAPRGLNSPLHF. CDR3 in DNA: TGTGCCAGCTCAGCACCTAGGGGTCTGAATTCACCCCTCCACTTT.

This clone was observed a few times. The sample has other DNA sequences that encode this CDR3 too. V and J are TRBV10-3 and TRBJ1-1, with a possible D match to TRBD1 (6 bases). Germline V gene lookup returns CDR1 ENHRY and CDR2 SYGVKD. The CDR3 runs to 13 residues. V was trimmed by 5 bases and J by 1 base, leaving 8 bases between them. CDR3 nucleotide sequence: TGTGCCATCAGTAGACAGGAGAACACTGAAGCTTTCTTT. Protein product: CAISRQENTEAFF.

The chain employs TRBV30 and TRBJ2-1; D may be TRBD1 (6 bases). The CDR3 contains 13 residues. Per germline, CDR1 GTSNPN and CDR2 SVGIG (reference sequence). The V end was cut by 4 bases, the J end by 9 bases, with 16 bases between. The CDR3 sequence is CAWTPGQFVEQFF. The CDR3 bases are TGTGCCTGGACCCCCGGACAGTTTGTTGAGCAGTTCTTC.

The CDR3, as DNA: TGTGCCAGCAGCTTACCGGGCTGGGGCGGTCAGCCCCAGCATTTT. This translates into CASSLPGWGGQPQHF. This chain connects TRBV7-2 to TRBJ1-5; perhaps TRBD1 as D (5 bases). From germline, CDR1 is SGHTA and CDR2 FQGNSA. V was pared by 2 bases and J by 6 bases, with 14 bases between. The CDR3 is made up of 15 amino acids.

The chain employs TRBV7-9 and TRBJ1-5; no clear D. Between the trimmed V and J ends, which lost 1 base and 3 bases, there was a span of 7 bases. This CDR3 region has 14 residues. Per germline, CDR1 SEHNR and CDR2 FQNEAQ (reference sequence). The CDR3 DNA reads as TGTGCCAGCAGCTTAGGAGCCCCCAATCAGCCCCAGCATTTT. It encodes CASSLGAPNQPQHF.

This chain connects TRBV2 to TRBJ1-4; 7 nucleotides agree with TRBD1. The V and J ends lost 7 bases and 2 bases, in that order; junction bases with no gene match: 16. The CDR3 runs 18 residues. Germline loops: CDR1 SNHLY, CDR2 FYNNEI. The CDR3 DNA reads as TGTGCCAGCATCGACACCCTCCCGGGACAGTGGACTAATGAAAAACTGTTTTTT. This sequence encodes CASIDTLPGQWTNEKLFF.

This clone was recorded only once. The chain carries TRBV6-5 and TRBJ1-6; no clear D gene. CDR3 size: 14 residues. The germline V and J ends were trimmed by 4 bases and 9 bases, with 13 bases remaining between them. Germline values: CDR1 MNHEY, CDR2 SVGAGI. The CDR3 DNA reads as TGTGCCAGCAGTTCAGACACGGTGGGTTCACCCCTCCACTTT. It is translated as CASSSDTVGSPLHF.

The chain recombines TRBV18 with TRBJ2-1; 7 bases align to TRBD1. Per germline, CDR1 KGHSH and CDR2 LQKENI. The CDR3 extends over 14 amino acids. The V segment lost 5 bases and the J segment 2 bases; nucleotides outside the gene matches: 3. The CDR3 protein is CASSEGTAYNEQFF. CDR3 bases: TGTGCCAGCTCAGAAGGGACAGCCTACAATGAGCAGTTCTTC.

The V call is TRBV7-3, the J call TRBJ1-1; 7 bases agree with TRBD1. This CDR3 region has 15 residues. The J segment lost 1 base and the V segment lost 2 bases, leaving 4 bases of the junction unmatched. The germline gives CDR1 SGHTA, CDR2 FQGTGA. CDR3 in DNA: TGTGCCAGCAGCTTATCCGCAGGGGGGAACACTGAAGCTTTCTTT. Translation: CASSLSAGGNTEAFF.

This rearrangement joins TRBV27 to TRBJ2-7, with 14 nucleotides matching TRBD2. The germline gives CDR1 MNHEY, CDR2 SMNVEV (reference sequence). There are 17 residues in the CDR3. J gave up 6 bases and V 6 bases, and 13 bases lay outside the gene matches. CDR3 sequence reads: CASSFLTSGRALAEQYF. The CDR3 DNA follows: TGTGCCAGCAGCTTTCTGACTAGCGGGAGGGCCTTGGCCGAGCAGTACTTC.